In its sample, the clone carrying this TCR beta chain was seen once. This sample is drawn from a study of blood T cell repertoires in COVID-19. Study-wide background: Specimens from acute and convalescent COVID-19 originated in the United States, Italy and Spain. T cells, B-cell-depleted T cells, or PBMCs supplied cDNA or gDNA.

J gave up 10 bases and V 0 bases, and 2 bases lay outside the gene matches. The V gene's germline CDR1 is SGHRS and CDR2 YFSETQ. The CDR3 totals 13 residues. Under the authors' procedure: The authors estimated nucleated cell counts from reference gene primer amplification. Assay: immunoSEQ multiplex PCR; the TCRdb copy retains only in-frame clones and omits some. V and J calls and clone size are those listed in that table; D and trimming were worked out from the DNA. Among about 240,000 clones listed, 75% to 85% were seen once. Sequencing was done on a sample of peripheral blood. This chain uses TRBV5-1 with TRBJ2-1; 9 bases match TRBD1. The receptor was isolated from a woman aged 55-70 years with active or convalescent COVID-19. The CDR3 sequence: CASSLGTGAEQFF. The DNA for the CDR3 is TGCGCCAGCAGCTTGGGGACAGGGGCCGAGCAGTTCTTC.